Detailed here is one TCR beta chain. These data are taken from a study of T cell changes during pregnancy in multiple sclerosis. The CDR3 is 15 residues long. The V gene's germline CDR1 is MNHEY and CDR2 SMNVEV (reference sequence). Trimming at V came to 5 bases and at J to 9 bases, leaving 12 bases not matched to a gene. Generated by immunoSEQ multiplex PCR, the TCRdb table keeps only in-frame clones and is missing some. Counted here are about 38,000 clones, around 90% occurring once; the ten biggest clones make up about 0.34%. This chain links TRBV27 with TRBJ2-1; 8 bases agree with TRBD2. This sample comprised CD4+ T cells from peripheral blood mononuclear cells, obtained after pregnancy. This receptor was obtained from a female donor in good health, enrolled as a control in a pregnancy study. CDR3 sequence: CASSAIPGGTFEQFF. CDR3 DNA sequence: TGTGCCAGCAGTGCCATACCGGGGGGGACCTTTGAGCAGTTCTTC.